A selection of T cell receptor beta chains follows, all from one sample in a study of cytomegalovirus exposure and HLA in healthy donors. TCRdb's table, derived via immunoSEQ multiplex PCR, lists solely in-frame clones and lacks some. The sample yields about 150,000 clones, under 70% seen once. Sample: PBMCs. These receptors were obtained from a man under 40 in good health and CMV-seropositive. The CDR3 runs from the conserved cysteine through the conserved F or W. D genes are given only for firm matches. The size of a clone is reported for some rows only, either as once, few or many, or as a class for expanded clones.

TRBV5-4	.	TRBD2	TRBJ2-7	CASSQLAGVPLVLYEQYF	TGTGCCAGCAGCCAACTAGCGGGAGTCCCCCTAGTGCTATACGAGCAGTACTTC
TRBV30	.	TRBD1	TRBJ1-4	CAWSLQQGIGEKLFF	TGTGCCTGGAGTCTCCAACAGGGGATAGGTGAAAAACTGTTTTTT
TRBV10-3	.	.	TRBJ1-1	CAISESQGSRSEAFF	TGTGCCATCAGTGAGTCACAGGGCAGCCGCTCTGAAGCTTTCTTT
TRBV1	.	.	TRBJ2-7	CTSSQDLKGGLGYEQYF	TGCACCAGCAGCCAAGATCTTAAGGGCGGACTGGGGTACGAGCAGTACTTC
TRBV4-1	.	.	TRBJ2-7	CASSQNPSYSYEQYF	TGCGCCAGCAGCCAAAATCCGAGTTACTCCTACGAGCAGTACTTC
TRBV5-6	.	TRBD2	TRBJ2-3	CASSLRGTRTDTQYF	TGTGCCAGCAGCTTGAGAGGGACTAGGACAGATACGCAGTATTTT
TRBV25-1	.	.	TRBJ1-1	CASSEREGRPEAFF	TGTGCCAGCAGTGAAAGGGAGGGGAGGCCTGAAGCTTTCTTT
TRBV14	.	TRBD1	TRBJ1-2	CASSHRQGPYGYTF	TGTGCCAGCAGCCACCGACAGGGCCCCTATGGCTACACCTTC
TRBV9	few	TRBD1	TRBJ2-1	CASSRSGQGTRNEQFF	TGTGCCAGCAGCAGATCCGGACAGGGCACAAGAAATGAGCAGTTCTTC
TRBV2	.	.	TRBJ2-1	CASTYFLDNEQFF	TGTGCCAGCACATATTTTTTAGATAATGAGCAGTTCTTC
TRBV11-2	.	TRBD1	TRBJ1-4	CASSLRTGTNEKLFF	TGTGCCAGCAGCTTAAGGACAGGGACTAATGAAAAACTGTTTTTT
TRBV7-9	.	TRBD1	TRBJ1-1	CASSYRGVGNTEAFF	TGTGCCAGCAGCTACAGGGGGGTTGGGAACACTGAAGCTTTCTTT
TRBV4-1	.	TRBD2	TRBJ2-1	CASSQVHSGIMGNEQFF	TGCGCCAGCAGCCAAGTCCATAGCGGGATTATGGGCAATGAGCAGTTCTTC
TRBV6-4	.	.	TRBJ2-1	CASSDGAYPNEQFF	TGTGCCAGCAGTGACGGGGCCTACCCCAATGAGCAGTTCTTC
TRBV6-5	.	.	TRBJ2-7	CASSGGYEQYF	TGTGCCAGCAGCGGCGGGTACGAGCAGTACTTC
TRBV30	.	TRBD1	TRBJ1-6	CAWTNHRGQPDSPLHF	TGTGCCTGGACCAACCACCGGGGACAGCCTGATTCACCCCTCCACTTT